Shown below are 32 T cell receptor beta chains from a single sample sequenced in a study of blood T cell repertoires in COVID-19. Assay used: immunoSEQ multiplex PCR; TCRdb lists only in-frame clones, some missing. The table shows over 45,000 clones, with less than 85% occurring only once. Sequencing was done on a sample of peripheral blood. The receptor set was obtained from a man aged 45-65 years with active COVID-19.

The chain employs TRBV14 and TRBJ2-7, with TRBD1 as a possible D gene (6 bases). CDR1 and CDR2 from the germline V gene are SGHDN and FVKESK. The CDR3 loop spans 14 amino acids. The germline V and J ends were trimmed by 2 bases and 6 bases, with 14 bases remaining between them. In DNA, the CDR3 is TGTGCCAGCAGCCAAACTAGGGGGTGGAGCGAGCAGTACTTC. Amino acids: CASSQTRGWSEQYF.

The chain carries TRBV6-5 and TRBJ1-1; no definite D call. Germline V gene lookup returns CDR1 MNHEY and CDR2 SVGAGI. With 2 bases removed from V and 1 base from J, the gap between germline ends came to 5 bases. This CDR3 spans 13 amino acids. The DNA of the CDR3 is TGTGCCAGCAGTTACCTTCGGAACACTGAAGCTTTCTTT. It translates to CASSYLRNTEAFF.

The CDR3 loop is CASSDPLAGGSVEQYF. The CDR3 DNA sequence: TGCGCCAGCAGTGACCCCCTAGCGGGGGGTTCCGTGGAGCAGTACTTC. The rearrangement uses TRBV10-2 and TRBJ2-7; 11 positions agree with TRBD2. This CDR3 is 16 amino acids long. Trimming removed 3 bases from V and 7 bases from J; junction bases left unmatched: 11. Germline assignment: CDR1 WSHSY and CDR2 SAAADI.

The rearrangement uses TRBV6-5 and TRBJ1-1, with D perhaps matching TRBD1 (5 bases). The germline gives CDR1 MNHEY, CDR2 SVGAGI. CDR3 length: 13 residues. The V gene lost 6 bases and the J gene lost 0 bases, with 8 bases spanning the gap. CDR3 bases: TGTGCCAGCAGCAGGGTGGTGAACACTGAAGCTTTCTTT. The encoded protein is CASSRVVNTEAFF.

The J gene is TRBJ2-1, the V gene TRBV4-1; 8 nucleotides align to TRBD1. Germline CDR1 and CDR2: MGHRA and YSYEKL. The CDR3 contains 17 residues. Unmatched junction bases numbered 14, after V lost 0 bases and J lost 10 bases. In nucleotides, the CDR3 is TGCGCCAGCAGCCAAGAGGCCAGGGACAGGTCACGAGGGGAGCAGTTCTTC. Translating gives CASSQEARDRSRGEQFF.

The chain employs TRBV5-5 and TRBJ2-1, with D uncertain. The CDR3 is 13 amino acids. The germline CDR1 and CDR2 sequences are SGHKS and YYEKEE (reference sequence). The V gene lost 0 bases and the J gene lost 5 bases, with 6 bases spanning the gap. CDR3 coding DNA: TGTGCCAGCAGCTTGGTCAGCGACAATGAGCAGTTCTTC. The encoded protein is CASSLVSDNEQFF.

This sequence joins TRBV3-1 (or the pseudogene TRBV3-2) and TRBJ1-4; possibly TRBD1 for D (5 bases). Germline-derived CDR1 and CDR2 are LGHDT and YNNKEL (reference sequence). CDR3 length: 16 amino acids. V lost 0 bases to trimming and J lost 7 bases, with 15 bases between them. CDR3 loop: CASSQDQSGMGEKLFF. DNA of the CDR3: TGTGCCAGCAGCCAAGATCAGTCAGGGATGGGTGAAAAACTGTTTTTT.

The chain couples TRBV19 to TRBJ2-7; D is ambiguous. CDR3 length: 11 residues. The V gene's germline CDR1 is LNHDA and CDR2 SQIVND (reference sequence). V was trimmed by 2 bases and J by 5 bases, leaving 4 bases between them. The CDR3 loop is CASSIQDEQYF. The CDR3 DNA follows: TGTGCCAGTAGTATACAGGACGAGCAGTACTTC.

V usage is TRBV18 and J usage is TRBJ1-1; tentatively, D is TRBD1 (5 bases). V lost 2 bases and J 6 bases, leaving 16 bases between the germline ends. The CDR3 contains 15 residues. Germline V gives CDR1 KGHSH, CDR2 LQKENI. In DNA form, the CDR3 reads TGTGCCAGCTCACCAGGGGGGGGAAGCCAGTCTGAAGCTTTCTTT. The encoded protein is CASSPGGGSQSEAFF.

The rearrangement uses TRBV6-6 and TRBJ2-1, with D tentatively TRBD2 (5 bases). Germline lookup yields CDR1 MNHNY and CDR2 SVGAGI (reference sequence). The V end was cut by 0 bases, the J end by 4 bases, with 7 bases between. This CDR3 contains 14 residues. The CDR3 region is CASSYSRVYNEQFF. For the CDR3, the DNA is TGTGCCAGCAGTTACTCGAGGGTATACAATGAGCAGTTCTTC.

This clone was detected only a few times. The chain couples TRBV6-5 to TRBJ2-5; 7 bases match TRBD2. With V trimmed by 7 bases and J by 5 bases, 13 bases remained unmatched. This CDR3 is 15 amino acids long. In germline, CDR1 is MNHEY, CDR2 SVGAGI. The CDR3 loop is CASISSGEGEETQYF. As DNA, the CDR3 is TGTGCCAGCATTTCGAGCGGGGAGGGAGAGGAGACCCAGTACTTC.

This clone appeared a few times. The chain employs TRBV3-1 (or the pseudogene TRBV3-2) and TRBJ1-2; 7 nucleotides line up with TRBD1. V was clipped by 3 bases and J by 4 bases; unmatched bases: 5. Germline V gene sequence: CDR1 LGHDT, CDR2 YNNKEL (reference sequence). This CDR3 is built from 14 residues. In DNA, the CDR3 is TGTGCCAGCAGCCACCAAGGGGGCAGCTATGGCTACACCTTC. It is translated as CASSHQGGSYGYTF.

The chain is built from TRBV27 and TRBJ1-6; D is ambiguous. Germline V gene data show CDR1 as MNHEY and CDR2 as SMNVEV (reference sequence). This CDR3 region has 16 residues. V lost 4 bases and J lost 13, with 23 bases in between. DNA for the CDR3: TGTGCCAGCAGTTCTATCGGAGAGGATACCCTTTTTCCCCTCCACTTT. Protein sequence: CASSSIGEDTLFPLHF.

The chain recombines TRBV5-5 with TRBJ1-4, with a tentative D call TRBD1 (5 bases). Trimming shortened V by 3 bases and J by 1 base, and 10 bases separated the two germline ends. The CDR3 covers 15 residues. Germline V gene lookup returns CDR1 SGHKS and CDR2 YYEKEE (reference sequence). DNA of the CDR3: TGTGCCAGCAGCTACCGACAGAAAACTAATGAAAAACTGTTTTTT. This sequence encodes CASSYRQKTNEKLFF.

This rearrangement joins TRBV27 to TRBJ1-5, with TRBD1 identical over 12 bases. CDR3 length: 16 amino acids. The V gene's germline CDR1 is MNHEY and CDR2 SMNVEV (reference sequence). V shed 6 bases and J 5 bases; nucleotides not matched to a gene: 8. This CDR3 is CASSSGTGGAYQPQHF. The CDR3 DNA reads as TGTGCCAGCAGCAGTGGGACAGGGGGCGCATATCAGCCCCAGCATTTT.

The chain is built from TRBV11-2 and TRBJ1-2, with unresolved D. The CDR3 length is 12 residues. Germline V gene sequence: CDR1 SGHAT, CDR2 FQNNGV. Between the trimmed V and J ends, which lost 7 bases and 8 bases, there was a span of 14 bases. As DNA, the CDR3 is TGTGCCAGCACCCTCGACGGGTGGGGCTACACCTTC. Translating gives CASTLDGWGYTF. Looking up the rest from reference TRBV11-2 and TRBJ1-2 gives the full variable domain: EAGVAQSPRYKIIEKRQSVAFWCNPISGHATLYWYQQILGQGPKLLIQFQNNGVVDDSQLPKDRFSAERLKGVDSTLKIQPAKLEDSAVYLCASTLDGWGYTFGSGTRLTVV.

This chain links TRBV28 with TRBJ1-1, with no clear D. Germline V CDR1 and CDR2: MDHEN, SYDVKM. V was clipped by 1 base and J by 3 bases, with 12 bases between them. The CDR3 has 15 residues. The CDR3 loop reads CASSLFSFGYTEAFF. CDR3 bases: TGTGCCAGCAGTTTATTTAGTTTCGGGTACACTGAAGCTTTCTTT.

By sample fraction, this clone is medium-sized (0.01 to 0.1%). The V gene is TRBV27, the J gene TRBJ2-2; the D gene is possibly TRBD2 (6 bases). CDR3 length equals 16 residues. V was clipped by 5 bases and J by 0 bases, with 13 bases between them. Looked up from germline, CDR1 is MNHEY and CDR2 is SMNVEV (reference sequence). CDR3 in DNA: TGTGCCAGCAGTCCCTCCCGCGGGACGAACACCGGGGAGCTGTTTTTT. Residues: CASSPSRGTNTGELFF.

CDR3: CASSQVGVTEAFF. The DNA of the CDR3 is TGCGCCAGCAGCCAAGTAGGGGTCACTGAAGCTTTCTTT. The V gene is TRBV4-1, the J gene TRBJ1-1, with D perhaps matching TRBD1 (5 bases). The germline gives CDR1 MGHRA, CDR2 YSYEKL. This CDR3 is built from 13 residues. Trimming left V 1 base short and J 4 bases short, with 7 bases between.

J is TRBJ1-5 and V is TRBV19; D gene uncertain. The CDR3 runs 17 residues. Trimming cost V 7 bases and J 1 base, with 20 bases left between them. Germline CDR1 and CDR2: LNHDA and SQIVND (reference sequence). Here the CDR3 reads CASKTWREGVSNQPQHF. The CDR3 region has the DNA TGTGCCAGTAAAACATGGAGGGAAGGAGTCAGCAATCAGCCCCAGCATTTT.

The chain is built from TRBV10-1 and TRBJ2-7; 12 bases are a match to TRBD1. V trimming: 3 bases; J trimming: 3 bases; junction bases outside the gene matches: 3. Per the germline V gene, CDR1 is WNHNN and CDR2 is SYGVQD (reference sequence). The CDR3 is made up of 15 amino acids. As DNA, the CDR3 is TGCGCCAGCAGTGAAGGGACAGGGGGCCACTACGAGCAGTACTTC. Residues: CASSEGTGGHYEQYF.

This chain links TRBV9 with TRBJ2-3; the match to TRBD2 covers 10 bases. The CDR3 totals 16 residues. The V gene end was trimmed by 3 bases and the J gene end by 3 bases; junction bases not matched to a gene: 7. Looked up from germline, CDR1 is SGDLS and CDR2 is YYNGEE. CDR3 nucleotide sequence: TGTGCCAGCAGCGACTCTAGCGGGGGTGGGACAGATACGCAGTATTTT. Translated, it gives CASSDSSGGGTDTQYF. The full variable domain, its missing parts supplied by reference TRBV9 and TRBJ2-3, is DSGVTQTPKHLITATGQRVTLRCSPRSGDLSVYWYQQSLDQGLQFLIQYYNGEERAKGNILERFSAQQFPDLHSELNLSSLELGDSALYFCASSDSSGGGTDTQYFGPGTRLTVL.

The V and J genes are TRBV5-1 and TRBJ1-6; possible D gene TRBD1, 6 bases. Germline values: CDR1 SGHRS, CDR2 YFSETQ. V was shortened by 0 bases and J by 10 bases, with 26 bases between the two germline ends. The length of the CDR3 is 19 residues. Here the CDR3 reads CASSLDPGQVGGRRSPLHF. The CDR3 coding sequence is TGCGCCAGCAGCTTGGATCCGGGACAAGTTGGGGGACGGCGGTCACCCCTCCACTTT.

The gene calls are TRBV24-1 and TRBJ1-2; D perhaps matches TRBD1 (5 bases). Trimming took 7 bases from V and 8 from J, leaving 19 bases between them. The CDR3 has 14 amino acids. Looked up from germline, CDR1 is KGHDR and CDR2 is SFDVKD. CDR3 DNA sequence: TGTGCCACCAGCTCGGGGGAAGATAGGGGCGGCTACACCTTC. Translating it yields CATSSGEDRGGYTF.

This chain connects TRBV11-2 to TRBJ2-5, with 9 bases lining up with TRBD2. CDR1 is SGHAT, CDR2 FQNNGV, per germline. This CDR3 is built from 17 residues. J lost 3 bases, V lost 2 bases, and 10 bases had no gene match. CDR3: CASSLHILAGRKETQYF. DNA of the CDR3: TGTGCCAGCAGCTTACATATTCTAGCGGGGAGGAAAGAGACCCAGTACTTC. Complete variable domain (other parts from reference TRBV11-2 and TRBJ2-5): EAGVAQSPRYKIIEKRQSVAFWCNPISGHATLYWYQQILGQGPKLLIQFQNNGVVDDSQLPKDRFSAERLKGVDSTLKIQPAKLEDSAVYLCASSLHILAGRKETQYFGPGTRLLVL.

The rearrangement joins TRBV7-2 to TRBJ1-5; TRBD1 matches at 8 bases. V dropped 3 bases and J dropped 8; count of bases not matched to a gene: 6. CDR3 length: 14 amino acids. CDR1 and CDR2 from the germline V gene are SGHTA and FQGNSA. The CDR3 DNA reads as TGTGCCAGCAGCTTCGGACAGGGTGGGGAGCCCCAGCATTTT. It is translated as CASSFGQGGEPQHF.

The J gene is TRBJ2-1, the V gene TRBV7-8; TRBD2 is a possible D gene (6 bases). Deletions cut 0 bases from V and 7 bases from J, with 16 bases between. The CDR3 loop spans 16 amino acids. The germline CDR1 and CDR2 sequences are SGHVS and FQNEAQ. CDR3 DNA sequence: TGTGCCAGCAGCTTAGCGATTGGCGGGGAGGCTAATGAGCAGTTCTTC. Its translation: CASSLAIGGEANEQFF.

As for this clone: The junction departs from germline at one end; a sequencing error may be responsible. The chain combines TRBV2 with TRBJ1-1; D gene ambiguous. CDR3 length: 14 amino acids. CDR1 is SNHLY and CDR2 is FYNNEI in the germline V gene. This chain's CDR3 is CASREDTMNTEAFF. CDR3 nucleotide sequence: TGTGCCAGCAGGGAAGACACCATGAACACTGAAGCTTTCTTT.

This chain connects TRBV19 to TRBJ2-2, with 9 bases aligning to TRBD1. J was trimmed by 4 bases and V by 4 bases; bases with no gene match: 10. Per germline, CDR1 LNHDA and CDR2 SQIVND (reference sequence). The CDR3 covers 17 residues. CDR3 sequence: CASSRVGTGSFTGELFF. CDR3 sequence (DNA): TGTGCCAGTAGTAGAGTTGGGACAGGGTCGTTCACCGGGGAGCTGTTTTTT. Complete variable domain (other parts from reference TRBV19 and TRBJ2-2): DGGITQSPKYLFRKEGQNVTLSCEQNLNHDAMYWYRQDPGQGLRLIYYSQIVNDFQKGDIAEGYSVSREKKESFPLTVTSAQKNPTAFYLCASSRVGTGSFTGELFFGEGSRLTVL.

The CDR3 region is CASSPWDNYNEQFF. CDR3 DNA sequence: TGTGCCAGCAGCCCCTGGGACAACTACAATGAGCAGTTCTTC. The rearrangement uses TRBV7-7 and TRBJ2-1; D is possibly TRBD1 (6 bases). The CDR3 contains 14 residues. V lost 5 bases to trimming and J lost 3 bases, with 11 bases between them. Germline V CDR1 and CDR2: SSHAT, FNYEAQ (reference sequence).

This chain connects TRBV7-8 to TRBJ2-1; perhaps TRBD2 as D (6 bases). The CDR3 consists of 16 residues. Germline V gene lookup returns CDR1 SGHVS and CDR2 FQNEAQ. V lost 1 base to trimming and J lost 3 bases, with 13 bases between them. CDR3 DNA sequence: TGTGCCAGCAGCTTAGTAGGGCCGGGACTCTACAATGAGCAGTTCTTC. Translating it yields CASSLVGPGLYNEQFF.

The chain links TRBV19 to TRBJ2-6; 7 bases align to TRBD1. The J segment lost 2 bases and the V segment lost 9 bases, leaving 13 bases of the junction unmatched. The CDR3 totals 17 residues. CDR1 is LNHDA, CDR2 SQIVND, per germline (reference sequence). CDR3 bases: TGTGCCAGCGCCCGACAGGGATGGAGTACTGGGGCCAACGTCCTGACTTTC. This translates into CASARQGWSTGANVLTF. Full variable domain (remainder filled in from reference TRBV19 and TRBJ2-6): DGGITQSPKYLFRKEGQNVTLSCEQNLNHDAMYWYRQDPGQGLRLIYYSQIVNDFQKGDIAEGYSVSREKKESFPLTVTSAQKNPTAFYLCASARQGWSTGANVLTFGAGSRLTVL.